The clone carrying this T cell receptor (beta chain) was counted between two and nine times. Its antigen remains unidentified. This sample was included in a study of human T cells and chemical hapten exposure. Study as a whole: Sensitization used 2% DPC on approximately 2 cm by approximately 2 cm upper inner arm skin.

V shed 5 bases and J shed 5 bases, with 8 bases lying between them. There are 12 residues in the CDR3. Study-level points and caveats: Compared to controls, expanded TCRs made significantly more large clusters of similar CDR3s.

From the RACE reads, TCRdb called clonotypes with MiXCR, one entry per CDR3 protein. The sample consists of 75,000 to 90,000 distinct CDR3 sequences, about 10% of them appearing once. Time point: patch test 2, 6 weeks after DPC sensitization. Stated treatment: therapeutic diphenylcyclopropenone sensitization with weekly scalp DPC. The clonotype was recovered from a woman aged 50 to 65 with alopecia areata. Some clones in this sample may be carry-over from other donors' samples. The chain couples TRBV12-3 or TRBV12-4 to TRBJ2-3; no clear D. The sequences come from whole blood, collected in connection with sensitization to the hapten diphenylcyclopropenone (DPC). CDR3 DNA sequence: TGTGCCAGCAGTAGGCGAGTAGATACGCAGTATTTT. Translation gives CASSRRVDTQYF.